These T cell receptor beta chains were read from a single sample in a study of CD8+CD57+ T cells in acquired aplastic anemia. A single record per CDR3 protein comes from TCRdb applying MiXCR to the reads. Counted here are hundreds of thousands of distinct CDR3 sequences, 65% to 80% occurring once; the ten biggest clones make up 4%. Sequencing input: sorted CD4+, CD8+, or CD8+CD57+ T cells (not recorded which) from PBMCs. The receptors derive from a human donor in good health, serving as a control. Each CDR3 is given with its conserved first and last residue. The D gene is left open where the match is weak. The listing skips clone size in some rows; elsewhere it reads once, few, many or a size class.

TRBD2,TRBJ2-5,TRBV20-1,NA,CSARDTLAGGQETQYF,TGCAGTGCTAGAGATACCCTAGCGGGGGGGCAAGAGACCCAGTACTTC
NA,TRBJ1-2,TRBV20-1,NA,CSARGRTASYGYAF,TGCAGTGCTAGAGGGCGGACGGCAAGCTATGGCTACGCCTTC
TRBD1,TRBJ1-2,TRBV10-3,few,CASSYHGTDYGYTF,TGTGCCAGCAGTTACCATGGGACAGATTATGGCTACACCTTC
NA,TRBJ2-7,TRBV12-3/TRBV12-4,NA,CASRPGPGSYEQYF,TGTGCCAGCAGACCCGGACCAGGAAGCTACGAGCAGTACTTC
NA,TRBJ2-3,TRBV5-1,once,CASNQGRVWSTQYF,TGCGCCAGCAACCAAGGCAGGGTTTGGAGTACGCAGTATTTT
NA,TRBJ2-1,TRBV12-3/TRBV12-4,many,CASSLVYNEQFF,TGTGCCAGCAGTTTAGTATACAATGAGCAGTTCTTC
NA,TRBJ1-2,TRBV24-1,NA,CASSRGVGAYGYTF,TGTGCCAGCAGTCGGGGGGTAGGAGCTTATGGCTACACCTTC
NA,TRBJ2-3,TRBV25-1,NA,CASWGTDTEYF,TGTGCCAGCTGGGGCACAGACACGGAGTATTTT
NA,TRBJ1-1,TRBV6-1,NA,CASSRGQHLEAFF,TGTGCCAGCAGTCGAGGACAGCACCTTGAAGCTTTCTTT
NA,TRBJ1-1,TRBV7-2,NA,CASTPLQVLGTEAFF,TGTGCCAGTACCCCCCTCCAGGTGCTGGGCACTGAAGCTTTCTTT
TRBD2,TRBJ2-3,TRBV19,NA,CASKIQLAGSTDTQYF,TGTGCCAGTAAAATACAACTAGCGGGATCTACAGATACGCAGTATTTT
TRBD2,TRBJ2-3,TRBV15,NA,CATSRELAGGKTDTQYF,TGTGCCACCAGCAGAGAACTAGCGGGGGGGAAGACAGATACGCAGTATTTT
NA,TRBJ2-7,TRBV5-7,many,CASSSLSGSQYF,TGTGCCAGCAGCTCCCTGTCAGGGTCACAGTACTTC
NA,TRBJ1-5,TRBV7-2,many,CASSVGAGGNQPQHF,TGTGCCAGCAGCGTCGGGGCAGGCGGCAATCAGCCCCAGCATTTT
TRBD1,TRBJ1-4,TRBV2,NA,CASSRDRGEKRFF,TGTGCCAGCAGTAGGGACAGGGGTGAAAAACGGTTTTTC
TRBD1,TRBJ2-7,TRBV12-3/TRBV12-4,many,CASSFLGQGAYEQYF,TGTGCCAGCAGTTTCCTGGGACAGGGGGCCTACGAGCAGTACTTC
NA,TRBJ1-4,TRBV11-3,NA,CASSGDNQSYEKLFF,TGCGCCAGCAGCGGAGATAACCAGAGCTATGAAAAACTGTTTTTT
NA,TRBJ1-1,TRBV7-2,many,CASSLAGLNTEAFF,TGTGCCAGCAGCTTAGCAGGCTTAAACACTGAAGCTTTCTTT
NA,TRBJ2-4,TRBV12-3/TRBV12-4,many,CASSLIDIQYF,TGTGCCAGCAGTTTAATTGACATTCAGTACTTC
TRBD1,TRBJ1-5,TRBV7-2,NA,CATSGQPRQGQHF,TGTGCCACCAGCGGACAGCCCAGACAGGGCCAGCACTTT
TRBD2,TRBJ2-7,TRBV9,NA,CASSHLPGLAARGEQYF,TGTGCCAGCAGCCACCTGCCAGGACTAGCGGCTCGGGGGGAGCAGTACTTC
NA,TRBJ1-1,TRBV7-2,once,CASSEAGDTGTLF,TGCGCCAGCAGCGAAGCGGGGGACACTGGGACTTTGTTT
TRBD2,TRBJ2-3,TRBV20-1,NA,CSARSSGSTDTQYF,TGCAGTGCTAGATCTAGCGGAAGCACAGATACGCAGTATTTT
NA,TRBJ1-1,TRBV19,NA,CASSIGRNTEAYF,TGTGCCAGTAGTATAGGAAGGAACACTGAAGCTTACTTT
NA,TRBJ1-1,TRBV7-8,NA,CASSLQQAWNTEAFF,TGTGCCAGCAGTTTACAGCAGGCATGGAACACTGAGGCTTTCTTT
NA,TRBJ1-5,TRBV6-5,NA,CAISDSYGPGIKAQHF,TGTGCCATCAGCGACTCCTACGGGCCTGGGATCAAAGCCCAGCATTTT
TRBD1,TRBJ2-1,TRBV7-4,NA,CASSNRGHLKHERFF,TGTGCCAGCAGCAACAGGGGGCACCTTAAACATGAGAGGTTCTTC
NA,TRBJ2-5,TRBV7-3,NA,CASTKGRDQEETQYF,TGTGCCAGCACCAAGGGCCGGGACCAAGAGGAGACCCAGTACTTC
NA,TRBJ1-2,TRBV6-2/TRBV6-3,many,CASIYSPFGYGYTF,TGTGCCAGCATTTATTCCCCTTTTGGCTATGGCTACACCTTC
NA,TRBJ2-3,TRBV27,many,CASSLSWTDTQYF,TGTGCCAGCAGTTTATCGTGGACAGATACGCAGTATTTT
NA,TRBJ1-1,TRBV25-1,NA,CASSELTGRNMNTEAFF,TGTGCCAGCAGTGAATTAACAGGGAGGAACATGAACACTGAAGCTTTCTTT
TRBD1,TRBJ2-7,TRBV11-3,NA,CASSLGGQPSYEQYF,TGTGCCAGCAGCTTAGGGGGACAGCCCTCCTACGAGCAGTACTTC
NA,TRBJ1-1,TRBV20-1,many,CSARGANTEAFF,TGCAGTGCAAGGGGGGCGAACACTGAAGCTTTCTTT
NA,TRBJ1-5,TRBV20-1,NA,CSATGQGNYTQHF,TGCAGTGCTACGGGCCAGGGTAACTACACCCAGCATTTT
NA,TRBJ1-1,TRBV12-3/TRBV12-4,NA,CASTFEVGNTEAFF,TGCGCCAGCACCTTCGAAGTTGGGAACACTGAAGCTTTCTTT
NA,TRBJ2-3,TRBV2,NA,CASRRGAAGATTHF,TGTGCCAGCAGGAGAGGCGCGGCGGGGGCTACGACCCATTTC